These 28 T cell receptor beta chains originate from one sample sequenced in a study of lymphopenia after photon versus proton radiotherapy. Using immunoSEQ multiplex PCR, the repertoire was profiled, and TCRdb retains in-frame clones only, with some absent. Altogether 65,000 to 85,000 clones are present, around 93% being singletons, with the ten largest covering around 2%. This specimen was peripheral blood, taken from a patient treated with photon-based radiotherapy. These receptor sequences come from a woman between 40 and 50 years old with cholangiocarcinoma.

The chain joins TRBV6-1 to TRBJ1-6; 7 positions match TRBD1. The ends lost 8 bases at V and 6 bases at J; junction bases unmatched: 10. The CDR3 loop spans 15 amino acids. Germline V gene sequence: CDR1 MNHNS, CDR2 SASEGT. The DNA of the CDR3 is TGTGCCAGCCAGTTCCCGGGACAGAGTAATTCACCCCTCCACTTT. The encoded protein is CASQFPGQSNSPLHF.

The chain carries TRBV19 and TRBJ1-1; D is unclear. The germline V gene encodes CDR1 LNHDA and CDR2 SQIVND (reference sequence). The CDR3 spans 16 residues. With 7 bases removed from V and 1 base from J, the gap between germline ends came to 19 bases. As DNA, the CDR3 is TGTGCCAGTACCCTTCGTCCCTTGGCAGGGAACACTGAAGCTTTCTTT. Residues: CASTLRPLAGNTEAFF. The variable domain in full, completed from reference TRBV19 and TRBJ1-1, reads DGGITQSPKYLFRKEGQNVTLSCEQNLNHDAMYWYRQDPGQGLRLIYYSQIVNDFQKGDIAEGYSVSREKKESFPLTVTSAQKNPTAFYLCASTLRPLAGNTEAFFGQGTRLTVV.

The count of this clone is one. This chain joins TRBV19 and TRBJ1-1, with a tentative D call TRBD1 (5 bases). V lost 9 bases and J lost 2, with 19 bases in between. This CDR3 spans 15 amino acids. Germline CDR1 is LNHDA and CDR2 is SQIVND (reference sequence). The CDR3 region is CASRTRGSSNTEAFF. CDR3 coding DNA: TGTGCCAGCCGGACGAGGGGTTCTAGCAACACTGAAGCTTTCTTT.

V usage is TRBV5-1 and J usage is TRBJ2-7; D is perhaps TRBD1 or TRBD2 (7 bases each). V gave up 5 bases and J gave up 2 bases, with 14 bases separating them. Germline CDR1 and CDR2: SGHRS and YFSETQ. The CDR3 is 14 residues long. CDR3 loop: CASREGGGTYEQYF. As DNA, the CDR3 is TGCGCCAGCAGGGAGGGAGGGGGCACCTACGAGCAGTACTTC. Using reference TRBV5-1 and TRBJ2-7 for the parts outside the CDR3, the full variable domain is KAGVTQTPRYLIKTRGQQVTLSCSPISGHRSVSWYQQTPGQGLQFLFEYFSETQRNKGNFPGRFSGRQFSNSRSEMNVSTLELGDSALYLCASREGGGTYEQYFGPGTRLTVT.

A single count supports this clone. CDR3 coding DNA: TGCGCCAGCAGCTCCGATCCCGGGACAGTGGAATCACCCCTCCACTTT. Its protein product is CASSSDPGTVESPLHF. The chain recombines TRBV5-1 with TRBJ1-6; 7 bases are a match to TRBD1. J gave up 10 bases and V 3 bases, and 13 bases lay outside the gene matches. CDR3 length: 16 residues. Germline V gives CDR1 SGHRS, CDR2 YFSETQ.

This chain connects TRBV10-2 to TRBJ2-3; D tentatively reads TRBD1 or TRBD2 (5 bases each). The V end lost 6 bases, the J end lost 3 bases, and 16 bases lay between the germline ends. The CDR3 consists of 15 residues. Germline loops: CDR1 WSHSY, CDR2 SAAADI. The CDR3 DNA sequence: TGCGCCAGCAGCGCAGCTGGGGGAAAGACAGATACGCAGTATTTT. This encodes CASSAAGGKTDTQYF.

The chain uses TRBV2 and TRBJ2-7; D remains ambiguous. Germline assignment: CDR1 SNHLY and CDR2 FYNNEI. V gave up 0 bases and J gave up 4 bases, with 4 bases separating them. CDR3 size: 12 residues. The CDR3: CASSEASYEQYF. In DNA form, the CDR3 reads TGTGCCAGCAGTGAAGCCTCGTACGAGCAGTACTTC.

V is TRBV27 and J is TRBJ2-3; a weak D match, TRBD2 (5 bases). Trimming removed 1 base at V and 4 bases at J, with 9 bases between. CDR3 length equals 14 residues. From germline, CDR1 is MNHEY and CDR2 SMNVEV (reference sequence). The CDR3 spells CASSLWGVSDTQYF. Here the CDR3 DNA reads TGTGCCAGCAGTTTATGGGGAGTATCAGATACGCAGTATTTT.

The chain is built from TRBV7-8 and TRBJ2-3, with D possibly TRBD2 on 7 matching bases. Germline-derived CDR1 and CDR2 are SGHVS and FQNEAQ. V gave up 5 bases and J gave up 3 bases, with 18 bases separating them. This CDR3 spans 16 amino acids. The CDR3, as DNA: TGTGCCAGCAGCCCAGAGGTCGGGGGGCCAACAGATACGCAGTATTTT. It encodes CASSPEVGGPTDTQYF.

The rearrangement joins TRBV18 to TRBJ1-5; a possible D gene is TRBD1 (6 bases). The ends were cut back, 3 bases at V and 7 bases at J, with 10 bases in the middle. This CDR3 spans 13 amino acids. Germline V gene lookup returns CDR1 KGHSH and CDR2 LQKENI. CDR3 sequence: CASSPRGEQPQHF. The CDR3 bases are TGTGCCAGCTCACCTAGGGGGGAACAGCCCCAGCATTTT. The full variable domain, completed using reference TRBV18 and TRBJ1-5, is NAGVMQNPRHLVRRRGQEARLRCSPMKGHSHVYWYRQLPEEGLKFMVYLQKENIIDESGMPKERFSAEFPKEGPSILRIQQVVRGDSAAYFCASSPRGEQPQHFGDGTRLSIL.

The rearrangement links TRBV2 to TRBJ2-1; TRBD2 matches at 9 bases. V trimming: 5 bases; J trimming: 5 bases; junction bases outside the gene matches: 4. The germline gives CDR1 SNHLY, CDR2 FYNNEI. The CDR3 has 14 amino acids. The CDR3 here is CASSSSGGNNEQFF. Here the CDR3 DNA reads TGTGCCAGCAGTAGTAGCGGGGGCAACAATGAGCAGTTCTTC.

The V and J genes are TRBV5-1 and TRBJ1-1, with TRBD1 as a possible D gene (5 bases). V was cut by 1 base and J by 3 bases, with 7 bases left in between. The CDR3 has 13 residues. In germline, CDR1 is SGHRS, CDR2 YFSETQ. The CDR3 region is CASSLSRDTEAFF. CDR3 nucleotide sequence: TGCGCCAGCAGCTTGTCCAGGGACACTGAAGCTTTCTTT.

V is TRBV15 and J is TRBJ2-6, with a possible D match to TRBD2 (5 bases). Between the trimmed V and J ends, which lost 1 base and 1 base, there was a span of 11 bases. In germline, CDR1 is LNHNV, CDR2 YYDKDF (reference sequence). There are 17 residues in the CDR3. DNA for the CDR3: TGTGCCACCAGCAGAGGCCGGGGTCAATCTGGGGCCAACGTCCTGACTTTC. Residues: CATSRGRGQSGANVLTF.

The count of this clone is one. J is TRBJ1-5 and V is TRBV27; D perhaps matches TRBD1 (6 bases). Germline V CDR1 and CDR2: MNHEY, SMNVEV (reference sequence). There are 17 residues in the CDR3. Deletions cut 2 bases from V and 1 base from J, with 15 bases between. The CDR3 protein is CASSLTGIGSSNQPQHF. DNA for the CDR3: TGTGCCAGCAGTTTAACAGGGATCGGGTCAAGCAATCAGCCCCAGCATTTT.

V usage is TRBV19 and J usage is TRBJ1-1; TRBD1 is a possible D gene (5 bases). Germline V CDR1 and CDR2: LNHDA, SQIVND (reference sequence). V lost 3 bases and J 6 bases, leaving 17 bases between the germline ends. The CDR3 sequence is 15 residues long. The CDR3 sequence: CASSISAAAGPEAFF. Written as DNA, the CDR3 is TGTGCCAGTAGTATTTCCGCGGCGGCGGGGCCTGAAGCTTTCTTT.

This chain connects TRBV7-3 to TRBJ1-2; 7 nucleotides agree with TRBD1. V shed 2 bases, J shed 7 bases, and the junction held 4 bases outside the gene matches. The CDR3 loop spans 13 amino acids. Looked up from germline, CDR1 is SGHTA and CDR2 is FQGTGA. The CDR3 DNA reads as TGTGCCAGCAGCTTACACAGGGACAGTGGCTACACCTTC. Its protein product is CASSLHRDSGYTF.

This sequence joins TRBV10-2 and TRBJ1-1, with D hard to call. This CDR3 has 15 residues. V lost 8 bases, J lost 0 bases, and 16 bases lay in between. Germline CDR1 and CDR2: WSHSY and SAAADI. In DNA, the CDR3 is TGCGCCAGCCTTGGGGTTCTGGGCCTGAACACTGAAGCTTTCTTT. Protein sequence: CASLGVLGLNTEAFF.

The chain employs TRBV6-1 and TRBJ1-1, with D possibly being TRBD1 (5 bases). Germline assignment: CDR1 MNHNS and CDR2 SASEGT. V lost 4 bases to trimming and J lost 11 bases, with 17 bases between them. The CDR3 runs to 13 residues. The CDR3 reads CASSVGRAFEAFF. In DNA, the CDR3 is TGTGCCAGCAGTGTGGGCAGGGCATTTGAGGCTTTCTTT.

CDR3 in DNA: TGTGCCAGCAGCTCTGCCACCGGGCTAGCGGGGCAAGAGACCCAGTACTTC. As protein: CASSSATGLAGQETQYF. The rearrangement uses TRBV7-9 and TRBJ2-5, with 9 nucleotides matching TRBD2. Germline CDR1 reads SEHNR; CDR2 reads FQNEAQ (reference sequence). The length of the CDR3 is 17 residues. The J segment lost 2 bases and the V segment lost 4 bases, leaving 11 bases of the junction unmatched.

The chain combines TRBV7-9 with TRBJ1-4; 9 positions agree with TRBD1. The CDR3 covers 14 residues. Germline CDR1 and CDR2: SEHNR and FQNEAQ (reference sequence). After removal of 5 bases from V and 5 bases from J, the junction contained 3 bases not matched to a gene. This chain's CDR3 is CASSDTGGNEKLFF. In DNA, the CDR3 is TGTGCCAGCAGCGATACAGGGGGCAATGAAAAACTGTTTTTT.

The J gene is TRBJ2-5, the V gene TRBV6-5, with TRBD1 identical over 10 bases. The CDR3 covers 14 residues. CDR1 MNHEY and CDR2 SVGAGI come from the germline V gene. The V gene end was trimmed by 6 bases and the J gene end by 4 bases; junction bases not matched to a gene: 5. CDR3 amino acids: CASRETGGRETQYF. CDR3 nucleotide sequence: TGTGCCAGCAGGGAGACAGGGGGCCGAGAGACCCAGTACTTC.

This clone was seen just once. This chain links TRBV6-1 with TRBJ1-1, with D tentatively TRBD1 (6 bases). The CDR3 loop spans 14 amino acids. Per the germline V gene, CDR1 is MNHNS and CDR2 is SASEGT. Trimming took 10 bases from V and 4 from J, leaving 19 bases between them. The CDR3 loop reads CATGGASLRTEAFF. Written as DNA, the CDR3 is TGTGCCACCGGGGGGGCCTCATTACGCACTGAAGCTTTCTTT.

V gene TRBV5-1 combines with J gene TRBJ2-1, with 7 bases identical to TRBD2. Germline V gene data show CDR1 as SGHRS and CDR2 as YFSETQ. This CDR3 spans 14 amino acids. Trimming at V came to 1 base and at J to 6 bases, leaving 4 bases not matched to a gene. Written as DNA, the CDR3 is TGCGCCAGCAGCTTGAGCCGGGGGGTCAATGAGCAGTTCTTC. Protein: CASSLSRGVNEQFF.

V is TRBV4-1 and J is TRBJ2-7; perhaps D is TRBD1 or TRBD2 (5 bases each). Trimming stripped 6 bases from V and 7 bases from J, with 22 bases between. The CDR3 has 15 residues. Germline values: CDR1 MGHRA, CDR2 YSYEKL. CDR3 coding DNA: TGCGCCAGCAGTCAAATTGGGACCGCCGGTGTGGAGCAGTACTTC. Its protein product is CASSQIGTAGVEQYF.

This sequence joins TRBV11-2 and TRBJ1-5; no reliable D call. Trimming stripped 5 bases from V and 6 bases from J, with 11 bases between. This CDR3 has 13 residues. CDR1 is SGHAT and CDR2 is FQNNGV in the germline V gene. CDR3 DNA: TGTGCCAGCAGCCCCCACAGTGGTCAGCCCCAGCATTTT. Its protein is CASSPHSGQPQHF.

The rearrangement uses TRBV30 and TRBJ1-4, with 11 bases fitting TRBD1. This CDR3 has 14 amino acids. Germline V CDR1 and CDR2: GTSNPN, SVGIG (reference sequence). Germline trimming cut 2 bases from V and 6 bases from J; bases unmatched to any gene: 2. The CDR3 loop is CAWSPGQGDEKLFF. CDR3 coding DNA: TGTGCCTGGAGTCCGGGACAGGGGGATGAAAAACTGTTTTTT. Full variable domain (rest looked up from reference TRBV30 and TRBJ1-4): SQTIHQWPATLVQPVGSPLSLECTVEGTSNPNLYWYRQAAGRGLQLLFYSVGIGQISSEVPQNLSASRPQDRQFILSSKKLLLSDSGFYLCAWSPGQGDEKLFFGSGTQLSVL.

This clone has more than one count but fewer than ten. J is TRBJ1-5 and V is TRBV19; D is possibly TRBD1 (5 bases). The V gene lost 6 bases and the J gene lost 7 bases, with 16 bases spanning the gap. CDR3 length: 14 amino acids. Germline V gene lookup returns CDR1 LNHDA and CDR2 SQIVND (reference sequence). CDR3 sequence reads: CASSTGEGMQPQHF. In DNA form, the CDR3 reads TGTGCCAGTAGCACAGGCGAGGGGATGCAGCCCCAGCATTTT.

The rearrangement uses TRBV7-9 and TRBJ1-1; a possible D gene is TRBD1 (6 bases). The ends were cut back, 1 base at V and 5 bases at J, with 14 bases in the middle. Per germline, CDR1 SEHNR and CDR2 FQNEAQ (reference sequence). CDR3 length: 15 residues. The DNA for the CDR3 is TGTGCCAGCAGCTTAGAGGTCCGGGGGCGAACTGAAGCTTTCTTT. Translation: CASSLEVRGRTEAFF.